Listed here is a single T cell receptor beta chain. These data belong to a study of blood T cells in healthy people across ages. Together with a sample-barcoded 5' primer, a J-beta primer mix was included in a second PCR lasting roughly 6 to 12 cycles. MiXCR, run by TCRdb on the 5' RACE reads, gives a single entry per CDR3 protein. The repertoire holds 1.5 million to 1.8 million distinct CDR3 sequences, with 42% as singletons. V lost 0 bases and J lost 4, with 18 bases in between. Germline V gene sequence: CDR1 MNHEY, CDR2 SVGEGT. The CDR3 length is 17 residues. Sequenced sample: blood. The sequence derives from a woman under 30 in good health. This rearrangement joins TRBV6-2 or TRBV6-3 to TRBJ1-1; unclear D gene. CDR3 DNA sequence: TGTGCCAGCAGTTACTCGAGCCTGGGGAGGCGCGGCACTGAAGCTTTCTTT. It yields the protein CASSYSSLGRRGTEAFF.